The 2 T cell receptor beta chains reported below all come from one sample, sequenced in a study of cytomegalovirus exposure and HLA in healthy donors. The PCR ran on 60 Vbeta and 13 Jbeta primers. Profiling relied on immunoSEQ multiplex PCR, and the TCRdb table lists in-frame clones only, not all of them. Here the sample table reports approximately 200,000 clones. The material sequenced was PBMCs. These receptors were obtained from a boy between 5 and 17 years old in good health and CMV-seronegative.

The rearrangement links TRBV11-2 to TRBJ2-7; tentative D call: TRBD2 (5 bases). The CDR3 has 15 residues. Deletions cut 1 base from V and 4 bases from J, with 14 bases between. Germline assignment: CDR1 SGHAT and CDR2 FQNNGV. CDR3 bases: TGTGCCAGCAGCTTAGGAGAGGGATCGCCTTACGAGCAGTACTTC. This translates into CASSLGEGSPYEQYF. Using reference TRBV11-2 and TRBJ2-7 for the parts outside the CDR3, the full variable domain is EAGVAQSPRYKIIEKRQSVAFWCNPISGHATLYWYQQILGQGPKLLIQFQNNGVVDDSQLPKDRFSAERLKGVDSTLKIQPAKLEDSAVYLCASSLGEGSPYEQYFGPGTRLTVT.

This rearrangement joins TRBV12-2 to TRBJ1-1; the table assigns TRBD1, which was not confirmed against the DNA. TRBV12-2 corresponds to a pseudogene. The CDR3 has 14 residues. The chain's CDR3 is CASRLRQMNTEAFF. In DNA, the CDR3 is TGTGCAAGTCGCCTTAGACAGATGAACACTGAAGCTTTCTTT.